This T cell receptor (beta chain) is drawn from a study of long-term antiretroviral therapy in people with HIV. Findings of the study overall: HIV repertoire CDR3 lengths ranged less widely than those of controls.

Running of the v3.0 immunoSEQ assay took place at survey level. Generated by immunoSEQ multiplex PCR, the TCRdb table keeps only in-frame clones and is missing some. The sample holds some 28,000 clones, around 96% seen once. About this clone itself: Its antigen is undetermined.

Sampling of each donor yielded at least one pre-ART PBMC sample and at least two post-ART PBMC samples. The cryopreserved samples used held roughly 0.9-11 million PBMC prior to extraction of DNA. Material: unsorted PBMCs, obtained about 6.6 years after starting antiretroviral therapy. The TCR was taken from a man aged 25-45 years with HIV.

The CDR3 here is CASSTDRIGVYGYTF. The CDR3 bases are TGTGCCAGTAGCACGGACAGAATAGGGGTCTATGGCTACACCTTC. V and J are TRBV19 and TRBJ1-2, with D perhaps TRBD1 (6 bases). CDR1 and CDR2 from the germline V gene are LNHDA and SQIVND (reference sequence). The V end lost 6 bases, the J end lost 4 bases, and 18 bases lay between the germline ends. The CDR3 has 15 residues.